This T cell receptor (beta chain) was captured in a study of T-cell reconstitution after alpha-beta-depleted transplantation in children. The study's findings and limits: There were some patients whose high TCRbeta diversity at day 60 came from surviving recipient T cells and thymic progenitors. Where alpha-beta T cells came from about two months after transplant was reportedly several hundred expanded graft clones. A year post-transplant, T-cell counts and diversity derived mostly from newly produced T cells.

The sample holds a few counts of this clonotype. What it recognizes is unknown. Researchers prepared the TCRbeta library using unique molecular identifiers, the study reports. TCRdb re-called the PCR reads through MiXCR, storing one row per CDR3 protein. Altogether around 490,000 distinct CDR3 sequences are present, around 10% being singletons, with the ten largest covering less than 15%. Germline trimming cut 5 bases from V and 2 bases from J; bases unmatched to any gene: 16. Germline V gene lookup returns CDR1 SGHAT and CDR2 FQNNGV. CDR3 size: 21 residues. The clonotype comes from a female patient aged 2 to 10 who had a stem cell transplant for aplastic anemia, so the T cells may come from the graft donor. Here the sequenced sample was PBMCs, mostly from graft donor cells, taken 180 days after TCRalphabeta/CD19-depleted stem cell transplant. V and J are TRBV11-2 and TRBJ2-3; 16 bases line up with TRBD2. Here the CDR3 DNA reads TGTGCCAGCAGCGACCGTCCGGGACTAGCGGGAGGGGCCGCACACACAGATACGCAGTATTTT. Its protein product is CASSDRPGLAGGAAHTDTQYF.